Sequencing of this T cell receptor (beta chain) was carried out in a study of blood T cells in healthy people across ages. Study results and limitations: The authors considered diversity estimates from one million T cells to be underestimates. A strong correlation was found between TCR beta diversity and the percentage of naive T cells. Both naive CD4+ cell counts and diversity were greater in long-lived donors than in aged donors.

PCR was performed a second time for roughly 6 to 12 cycles using a sample-barcoded 5' primer and a J-beta primer mix. Each CDR3 protein is one row after TCRdb ran MiXCR on the 5' RACE reads. The table shows 1.8 million or so distinct CDR3 sequences, with roughly 43% occurring only once. Comment on this clonotype: Its cognate antigen is unknown.

Every donor contributed around 10 milliliters of peripheral blood by blood draw. Trimming left V 0 bases short and J 12 bases short, with 19 bases between. This CDR3 comprises 15 residues. The germline V gene has CDR1 SGHRS and CDR2 YFSETQ. The TCR sequence derives from a human donor in good health. Sequenced input: blood. The rearrangement joins TRBV5-1 to TRBJ2-1, with a tentative D call TRBD2 (5 bases). CDR3 amino acids: CASSLEYGVGDRQFF. The CDR3 DNA follows: TGCGCCAGCAGCTTGGAGTACGGAGTGGGAGATCGGCAGTTCTTC.